The clone carrying this TCR beta chain was recorded a few times. The sample is drawn from a study of response to subunit inactivated influenza vaccine. This CDR3 has 14 amino acids. In germline, CDR1 is SGHRS, CDR2 YFSETQ. V gave up 3 bases and J gave up 0 bases, with 9 bases separating them. Each CDR3 protein is one row after TCRdb ran MiXCR on the RT-PCR reads. The sample yields more than 550,000 distinct CDR3 sequences, roughly 10% seen once. These records were also assigned to another study, of T cells expressing NK-cell markers. Turning to that study: The authors made TCR beta cDNA libraries by 5'RACE template switching. This switching added a universal primer site and UMIs. Cells sorted as CD3+CD56+NKG2C+, CD3+CD56+NKG2C- and CD3+CD56-NKG2C+ T cells supplied the TCR beta repertoires.

V and J are TRBV5-1 and TRBJ1-2, with D unclear. Sequencing was performed on PBMCs from blood, taken on the day of vaccination. The source is a man aged 50-59 years who received an inactivated influenza vaccine. In DNA, the CDR3 is TGCGCCAGCAGCTGGACCATTACTAACTATGGCTACACCTTC. This gives the protein CASSWTITNYGYTF. The full variable domain, its missing parts supplied by reference TRBV5-1 and TRBJ1-2, is KAGVTQTPRYLIKTRGQQVTLSCSPISGHRSVSWYQQTPGQGLQFLFEYFSETQRNKGNFPGRFSGRQFSNSRSEMNVSTLELGDSALYLCASSWTITNYGYTFGSGTRLTVV.